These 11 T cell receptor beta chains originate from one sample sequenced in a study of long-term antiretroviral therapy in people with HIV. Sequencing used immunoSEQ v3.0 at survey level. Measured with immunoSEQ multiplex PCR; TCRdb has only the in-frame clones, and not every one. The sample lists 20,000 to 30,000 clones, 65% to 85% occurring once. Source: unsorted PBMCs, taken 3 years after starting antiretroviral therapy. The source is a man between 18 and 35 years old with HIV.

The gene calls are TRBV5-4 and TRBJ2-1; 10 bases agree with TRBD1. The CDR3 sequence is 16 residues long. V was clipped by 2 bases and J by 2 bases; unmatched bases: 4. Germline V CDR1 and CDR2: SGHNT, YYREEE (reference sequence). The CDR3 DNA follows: TGTGCCAGCAGCTTTGGGACAGGGGTCGCCTACAATGAGCAGTTCTTC. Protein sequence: CASSFGTGVAYNEQFF.

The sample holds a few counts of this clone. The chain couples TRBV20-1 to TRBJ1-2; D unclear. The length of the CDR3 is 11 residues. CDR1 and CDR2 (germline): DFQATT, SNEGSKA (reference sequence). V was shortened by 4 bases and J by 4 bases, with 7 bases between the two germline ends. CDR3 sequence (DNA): TGCAGTGCTAAGAACGGCTATGGCTACACCTTC. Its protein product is CSAKNGYGYTF.

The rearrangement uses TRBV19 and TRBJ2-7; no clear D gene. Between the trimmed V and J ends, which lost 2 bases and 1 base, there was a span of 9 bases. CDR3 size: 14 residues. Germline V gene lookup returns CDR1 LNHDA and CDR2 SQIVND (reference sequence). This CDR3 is CASSITGPSYEQYF. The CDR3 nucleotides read TGTGCCAGTAGTATAACCGGACCATCCTACGAGCAGTACTTC.

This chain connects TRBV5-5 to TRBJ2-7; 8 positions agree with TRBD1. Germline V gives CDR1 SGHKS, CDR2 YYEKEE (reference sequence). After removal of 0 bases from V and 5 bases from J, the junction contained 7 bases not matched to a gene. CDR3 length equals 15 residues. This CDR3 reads CASSLGTGTANEQYV. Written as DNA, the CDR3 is TGTGCCAGCAGCTTGGGGACAGGGACGGCCAACGAGCAGTACGTC.

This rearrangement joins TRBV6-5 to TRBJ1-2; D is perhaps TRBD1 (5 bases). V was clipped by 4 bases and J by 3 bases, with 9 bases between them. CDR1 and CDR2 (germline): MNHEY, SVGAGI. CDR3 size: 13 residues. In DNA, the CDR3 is TGTGCCAGCAGTTCGACAGCAGACTATGGCTACACCTTC. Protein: CASSSTADYGYTF.

As DNA, the CDR3 is TGCAGCGTTGAAGACTGGGCGACAAGGAGTAATACGCAGTATTTT. Protein: CSVEDWATRSNTQYF. The chain combines TRBV29-1 with TRBJ2-3; no clear D gene. The germline V gene has CDR1 SQVTM and CDR2 ANQGSEA. CDR3 size: 15 residues. V was pared by 0 bases and J by 7 bases, with 17 bases between.

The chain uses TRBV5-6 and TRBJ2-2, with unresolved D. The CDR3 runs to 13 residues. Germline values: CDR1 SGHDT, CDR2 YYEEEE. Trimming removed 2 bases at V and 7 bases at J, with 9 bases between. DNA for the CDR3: TGTGCCAGCAGCTTAGGTCTTTACGGGGAGCTGTTTTTT. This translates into CASSLGLYGELFF.

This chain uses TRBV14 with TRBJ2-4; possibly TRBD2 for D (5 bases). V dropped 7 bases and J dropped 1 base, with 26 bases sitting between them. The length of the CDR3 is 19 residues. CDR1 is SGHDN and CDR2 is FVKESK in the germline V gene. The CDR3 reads CASISPTGRLAPAKNIQYF. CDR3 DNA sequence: TGTGCCAGCATTTCTCCCACGGGTCGGCTAGCTCCTGCCAAAAACATTCAGTACTTC. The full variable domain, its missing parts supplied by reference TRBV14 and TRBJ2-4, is EAGVTQFPSHSVIEKGQTVTLRCDPISGHDNLYWYRRVMGKEIKFLLHFVKESKQDESGMPNNRFLAERTGGTYSTLKVQPAELEDSGVYFCASISPTGRLAPAKNIQYFGAGTRLSVL.

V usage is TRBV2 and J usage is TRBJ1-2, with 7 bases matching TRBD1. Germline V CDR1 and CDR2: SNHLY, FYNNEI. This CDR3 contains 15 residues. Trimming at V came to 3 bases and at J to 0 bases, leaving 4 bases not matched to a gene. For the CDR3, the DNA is TGTGCCAGCAGTGAGTCAGGGGGACCTAACTATGGCTACACCTTC. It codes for CASSESGGPNYGYTF.

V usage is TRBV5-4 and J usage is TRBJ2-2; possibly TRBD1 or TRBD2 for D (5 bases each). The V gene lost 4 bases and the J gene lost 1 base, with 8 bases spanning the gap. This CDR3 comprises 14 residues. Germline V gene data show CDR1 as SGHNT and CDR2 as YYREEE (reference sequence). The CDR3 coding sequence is TGTGCCAGCAGCAGCGGACAGAACACCGGGGAGCTGTTTTTT. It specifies CASSSGQNTGELFF. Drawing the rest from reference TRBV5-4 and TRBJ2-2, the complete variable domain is ETGVTQSPTHLIKTRGQQVTLRCSSQSGHNTVSWYQQALGQGPQFIFQYYREEENGRGNFPPRFSGLQFPNYSSELNVNALELDDSALYLCASSSGQNTGELFFGEGSRLTVL.

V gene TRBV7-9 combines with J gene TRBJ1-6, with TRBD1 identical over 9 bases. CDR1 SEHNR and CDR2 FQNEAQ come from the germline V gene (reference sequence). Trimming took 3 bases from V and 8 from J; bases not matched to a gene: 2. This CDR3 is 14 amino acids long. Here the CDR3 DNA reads TGTGCCAGCAGCTTTGGGACAGGGCATTCACCCCTCCACTTT. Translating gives CASSFGTGHSPLHF. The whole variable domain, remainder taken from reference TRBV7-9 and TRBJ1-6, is DTGVSQNPRHKITKRGQNVTFRCDPISEHNRLYWYRQTLGQGPEFLTYFQNEAQLEKSRLLSDRFSAERPKGSFSTLEIQRTEQGDSAMYLCASSFGTGHSPLHFGNGTRLTVT.